The clone carrying this T cell receptor beta chain was detected a few times. The data stem from a study of T cells in Graves' hyperthyroidism and ophthalmopathy. Using RNA transcripts as the source, TCR beta CDR3 regions were amplified. The HTBI set primed first-round TCR CDR3 RT-PCR. MiXCR was run by TCRdb on the multiplex PCR reads, yielding one entry per CDR3 protein. The sample lists a few hundred thousand distinct CDR3 sequences, approximately 15% occurring once. Germline V gives CDR1 SEHNR, CDR2 FQNEAQ (reference sequence). The CDR3 consists of 13 residues. Trimming took off 1 base at V and 7 bases at J, with 11 bases between the two ends.

The chain links TRBV7-9 to TRBJ2-7, with D perhaps matching TRBD1 (6 bases). The sample taken for sequencing was blood. This receptor was obtained from a woman in her 30s with Graves' ophthalmopathy. CDR3 loop: CASSLEGVLEQYF. The CDR3 bases are TGTGCCAGCAGCTTAGAGGGGGTCCTGGAGCAGTACTTC. Full variable domain (rest looked up from reference TRBV7-9 and TRBJ2-7): DTGVSQNPRHKITKRGQNVTFRCDPISEHNRLYWYRQTLGQGPEFLTYFQNEAQLEKSRLLSDRFSAERPKGSFSTLEIQRTEQGDSAMYLCASSLEGVLEQYFGPGTRLTVT.